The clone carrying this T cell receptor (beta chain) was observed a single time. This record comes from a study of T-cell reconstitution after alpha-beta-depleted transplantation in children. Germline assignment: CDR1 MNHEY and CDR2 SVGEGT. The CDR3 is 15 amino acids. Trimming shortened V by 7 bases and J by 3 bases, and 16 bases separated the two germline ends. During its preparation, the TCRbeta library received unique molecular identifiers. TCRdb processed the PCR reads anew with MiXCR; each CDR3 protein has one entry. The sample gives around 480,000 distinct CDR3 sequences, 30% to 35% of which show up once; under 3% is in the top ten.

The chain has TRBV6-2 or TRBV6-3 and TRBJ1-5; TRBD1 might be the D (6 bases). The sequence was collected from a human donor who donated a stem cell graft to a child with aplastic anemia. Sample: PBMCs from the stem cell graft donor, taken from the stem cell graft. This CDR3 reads CASNRDTTINQPQHF. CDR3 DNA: TGTGCCAGCAATAGGGACACAACCATCAATCAGCCCCAGCATTTT.